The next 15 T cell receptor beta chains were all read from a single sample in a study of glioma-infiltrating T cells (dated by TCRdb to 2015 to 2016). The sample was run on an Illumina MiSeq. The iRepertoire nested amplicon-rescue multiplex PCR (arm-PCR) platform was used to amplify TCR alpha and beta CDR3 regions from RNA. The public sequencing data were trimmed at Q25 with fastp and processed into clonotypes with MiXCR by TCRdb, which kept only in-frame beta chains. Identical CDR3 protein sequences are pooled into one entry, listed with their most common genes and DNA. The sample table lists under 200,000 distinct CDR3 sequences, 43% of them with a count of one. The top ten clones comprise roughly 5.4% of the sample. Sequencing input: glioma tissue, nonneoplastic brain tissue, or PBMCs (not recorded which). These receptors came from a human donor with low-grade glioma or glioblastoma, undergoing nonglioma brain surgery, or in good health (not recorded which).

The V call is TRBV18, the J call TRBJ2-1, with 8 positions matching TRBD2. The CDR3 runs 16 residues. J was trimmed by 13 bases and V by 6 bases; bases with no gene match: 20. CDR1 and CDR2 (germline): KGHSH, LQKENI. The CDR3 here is CASSPEPGLVRPDQFF. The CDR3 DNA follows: TGTGCCAGCTCCCCGGAACCGGGACTAGTCCGCCCTGATCAGTTCTTC.

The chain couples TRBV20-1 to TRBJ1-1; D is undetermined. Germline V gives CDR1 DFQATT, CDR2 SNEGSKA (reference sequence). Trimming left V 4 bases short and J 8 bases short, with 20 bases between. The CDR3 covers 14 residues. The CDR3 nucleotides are TGCAGTGCTACCTACAAGGTAGGTACGACCGAAGCTTTCTTT. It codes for CSATYKVGTTEAFF.

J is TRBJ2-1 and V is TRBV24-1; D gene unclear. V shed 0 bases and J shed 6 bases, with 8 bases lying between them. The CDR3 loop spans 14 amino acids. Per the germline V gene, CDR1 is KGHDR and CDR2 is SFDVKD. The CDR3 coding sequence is TGTGCCACCAGTGATTTGCTTGGGTCCAATGAGCAGTTCTTC. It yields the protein CATSDLLGSNEQFF.

The CDR3 sequence: CASSLINRAGANVLTF. CDR3 DNA: TGTGCCAGCAGCTTAATAAACAGGGCTGGGGCCAACGTCCTGACTTTC. The chain employs TRBV5-4 and TRBJ2-6; maybe TRBD1 (6 bases). The CDR3 spans 16 residues. Trimming pared 2 bases from V and 2 bases from J, leaving 11 bases between. The V gene's germline CDR1 is SGHNT and CDR2 YYREEE (reference sequence).

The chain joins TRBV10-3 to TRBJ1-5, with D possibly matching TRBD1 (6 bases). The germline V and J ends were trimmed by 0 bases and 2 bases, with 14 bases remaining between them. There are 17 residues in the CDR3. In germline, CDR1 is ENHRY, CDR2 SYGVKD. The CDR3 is CAISESGWTDGNQPQHF. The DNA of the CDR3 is TGTGCCATCAGTGAGTCCGGGTGGACAGATGGCAATCAGCCCCAGCATTTT.

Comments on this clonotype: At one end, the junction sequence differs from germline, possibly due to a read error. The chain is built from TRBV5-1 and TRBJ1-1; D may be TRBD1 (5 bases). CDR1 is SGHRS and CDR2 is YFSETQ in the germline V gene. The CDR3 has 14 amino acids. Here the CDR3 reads CASSLAGTNSEAFF. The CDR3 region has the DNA TGCGCCAGCAGCTTGGCCGGGACGAACAGTGAAGCTTTCTTT.

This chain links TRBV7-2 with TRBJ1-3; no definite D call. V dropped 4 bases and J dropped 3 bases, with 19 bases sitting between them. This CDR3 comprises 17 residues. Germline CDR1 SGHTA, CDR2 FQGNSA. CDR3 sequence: CASSSKPVKNCGNTIYF. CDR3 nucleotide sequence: TGTGCCAGCAGCTCAAAACCCGTGAAGAACTGTGGAAACACCATATATTTT.

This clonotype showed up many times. The CDR3 DNA follows: TGTGCCAGCAGCCCCCAGGCCTGGATTAGGGGTGGCTACACCTTC. Protein product: CASSPQAWIRGGYTF. The rearrangement uses TRBV11-2 and TRBJ1-2; D is possibly TRBD1 (5 bases). Germline V gives CDR1 SGHAT, CDR2 FQNNGV. The V and J ends lost 5 bases and 7 bases respectively, with 20 bases between them. The CDR3 has 15 residues. The full variable domain, its missing parts supplied by reference TRBV11-2 and TRBJ1-2, is EAGVAQSPRYKIIEKRQSVAFWCNPISGHATLYWYQQILGQGPKLLIQFQNNGVVDDSQLPKDRFSAERLKGVDSTLKIQPAKLEDSAVYLCASSPQAWIRGGYTFGSGTRLTVV.

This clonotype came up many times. CDR3 sequence: CASGATGNTIYF. CDR3 bases: TGTGCCAGCGGGGCTACCGGAAACACCATATATTTT. The chain couples TRBV27 to TRBJ1-3, with a possible D match to TRBD1 (5 bases). Germline V gene data show CDR1 as MNHEY and CDR2 as SMNVEV (reference sequence). The ends were cut back, 8 bases at V and 4 bases at J, with 9 bases in the middle. The CDR3 covers 12 residues.

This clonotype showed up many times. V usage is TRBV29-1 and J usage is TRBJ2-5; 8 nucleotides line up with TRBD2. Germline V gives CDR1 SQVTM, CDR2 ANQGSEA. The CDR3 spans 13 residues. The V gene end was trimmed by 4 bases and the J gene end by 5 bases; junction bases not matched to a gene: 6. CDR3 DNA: TGCAGCGTTGGGGAACAGCGGGGGGAGACCCAGTACTTC. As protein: CSVGEQRGETQYF.

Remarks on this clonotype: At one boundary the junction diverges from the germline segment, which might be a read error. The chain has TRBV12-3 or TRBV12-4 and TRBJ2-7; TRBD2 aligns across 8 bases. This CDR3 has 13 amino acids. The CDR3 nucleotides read TGTGCCAGCAGTGTAGCGGGATCCTACGAGCAGTACTTC. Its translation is CASSVAGSYEQYF.

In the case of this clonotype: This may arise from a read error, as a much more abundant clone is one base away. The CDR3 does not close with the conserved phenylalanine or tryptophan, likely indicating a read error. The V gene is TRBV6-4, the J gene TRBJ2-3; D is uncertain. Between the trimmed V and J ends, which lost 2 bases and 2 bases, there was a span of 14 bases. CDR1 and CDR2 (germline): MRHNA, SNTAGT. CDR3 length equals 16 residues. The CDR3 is CASSDDFGTLTDTQYL. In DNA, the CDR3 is TGTGCCAGCAGTGACGATTTTGGTACTCTCACAGATACGCAGTATTTA.

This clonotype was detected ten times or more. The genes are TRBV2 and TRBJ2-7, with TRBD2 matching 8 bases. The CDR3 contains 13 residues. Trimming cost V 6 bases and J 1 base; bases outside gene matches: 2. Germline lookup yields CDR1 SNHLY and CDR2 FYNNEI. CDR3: CASRGTRSYEQYF. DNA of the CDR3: TGTGCCAGCAGGGGGACTAGATCCTACGAGCAGTACTTC.

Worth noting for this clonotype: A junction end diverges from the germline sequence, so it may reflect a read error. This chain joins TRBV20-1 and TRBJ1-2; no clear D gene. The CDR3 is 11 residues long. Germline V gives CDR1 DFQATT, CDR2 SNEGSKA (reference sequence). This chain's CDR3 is CSAGDTRGCTF. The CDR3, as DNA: TGCAGTGCTGGTGACACTCGTGGCTGCACCTTC.

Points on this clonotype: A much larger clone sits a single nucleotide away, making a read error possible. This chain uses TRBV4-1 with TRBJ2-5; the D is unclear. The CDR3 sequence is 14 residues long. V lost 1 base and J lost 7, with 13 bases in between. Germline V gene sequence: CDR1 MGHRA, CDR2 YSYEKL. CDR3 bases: TGCGCCAGCAGCCAAGTTGTATCCGGGTGGACCCAGTACTTC. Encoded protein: CASSQVVSGWTQYF.